This TCR beta chain was retrieved from a study of Ad26.COV2.S vaccination and SARS-CoV-2 variants (dated by TCRdb to the early 2020s). Looking at the study overall: Donors in the vaccine arm were drawn from COV1001, a multicentre, randomized, double-blind, placebo-controlled phase I-IIa trial testing Ad26.COV2.S in healthy adults. Dosing of Ad26.COV2.S was intramuscular, at either 5x10^10 or 1x10^11 viral particles, delivered as one shot or as two shots spaced 56 days apart. TCRbeta repertoire sequencing served as the tool for gauging how specific and how broad the SARS-CoV-2-reactive T cell receptors were following Ad26.COV2.S vaccination. Throughout the experiments and outcome assessment, investigators stayed blinded to trial group allocation. Participants in the trial were split at random into five groups of five each, receiving low-dose or high-dose Ad26.COV2.S once or twice, or else placebo on both occasions. The TCR-sequenced set comprised about 30 samples: 19 Ad26.COV2.S vaccine recipients, 5 placebo recipients and 8 SARS-CoV-2 convalescent individuals.

V lost 5 bases and J lost 5 bases; the stretch between them is 9 bases long. The CDR3 goes from the cysteine to the phenylalanine over 12 residues. The CDR3 DNA has 36 bases and is translated from base 1. The germline V gene specifies ENHRY as CDR1 and SYGVKD as CDR2. Results the study describes overall, beyond this receptor: Comparing responses between vaccine doses or regimens was not something the study was powered to do. According to the authors, total T cell responses may have been underestimated by the TCR breadth and depth analyses. After vaccination, spike-specific CD8+ and CD4+ T cell responses were reported to show substantial breadth. Spike-specific TCR breadth was higher in Ad26.COV2.S recipients than in placebo recipients (P = 0.0014). Vaccine and placebo recipients had similar non-spike TCR breadth, a finding consistent with the vaccine containing only spike.

The sample's treatment or condition label, in plain terms: roughly 18 received Ad26.COV2.S at low or high dose, single or two shots; 5 received placebo; per-sample allocation not given. For vaccine and placebo recipients, repertoires were sequenced using samples collected on day 63 after the first injection. Cohort 1b enrolled 20 to 30 adults aged 18-55 years at a single site in Boston, USA, between 29 July and 7 August 2020. Ad26.COV2.S was a replication-incompetent adenovirus type 26 vector expressing a prefusion-stabilized SARS-CoV-2 spike protein from the original Wuhan strain. The immunoSEQ Assay was the method used to sequence TCRbeta CDR3 regions. After extraction, genomic DNA underwent amplification by bias-controlled multiplex PCR, followed by high-throughput sequencing. As for how the authors treated the data: To quantify the absolute abundance of every unique TCRbeta CDR3 region, sequences were collapsed and filtered. T cell fraction was estimated by normalization of TCRbeta template counts to usable DNA, with usable DNA being measured through amplification of reference genes present in all nucleated cells. Repertoire TCRs were annotated as SARS-CoV-2-specific by exact matching of V gene, CDR3 amino acid sequence and J gene to a known reactive TCR set. MIRA supplied the reference SARS-CoV-2 TCR set, which was filtered for enrichment in COVID-19-positive ImmuneCODE repertoires so that public or cross-reactive TCRs were removed. Based on the MIRA antigens, annotated TCRs were further analysed at the level of specific ORF or position within ORF. Breadth was defined as the number of annotated unique rearrangements divided by the total number of unique productive rearrangements, and depth was defined as the summed frequency of the annotated unique rearrangements. Two-sided Wilcoxon rank-sum tests were used to compare TCR breadth between groups. Drawn from immuneACCESS, this table holds only the in-frame rearrangements with V and J called that TCRdb kept. Clones are partly lost; checked studies trace under half to an unresolved V gene and leave the rest unexplained. That table supplies the V and J calls and clone size; D and trimming were determined from the DNA. Present in this sample are around 300,000 clones, around 88% of which were seen just once. Approximately 5% of the sample goes to the ten largest clones.

Notes on this clone: This clone's antigen is unknown. No quality values exist for individual bases; no much larger clone is one base distant.

This clonotype originated in a person between 18 and 65 years old who received the Ad26.COV2.S COVID-19 vaccine or a placebo. This material consisted of peripheral blood, taken in a trial of Ad26.COV2.S vaccine versus placebo. The chain is made from TRBV10-3 and TRBJ2-5; TRBD1 is perhaps the D gene, given 6 matching bases. In nucleotide form, the sequence is TGTGCCATCAGTCAGGGGTTGGAGACCCAGTACTTC. It encodes CAISQGLETQYF.